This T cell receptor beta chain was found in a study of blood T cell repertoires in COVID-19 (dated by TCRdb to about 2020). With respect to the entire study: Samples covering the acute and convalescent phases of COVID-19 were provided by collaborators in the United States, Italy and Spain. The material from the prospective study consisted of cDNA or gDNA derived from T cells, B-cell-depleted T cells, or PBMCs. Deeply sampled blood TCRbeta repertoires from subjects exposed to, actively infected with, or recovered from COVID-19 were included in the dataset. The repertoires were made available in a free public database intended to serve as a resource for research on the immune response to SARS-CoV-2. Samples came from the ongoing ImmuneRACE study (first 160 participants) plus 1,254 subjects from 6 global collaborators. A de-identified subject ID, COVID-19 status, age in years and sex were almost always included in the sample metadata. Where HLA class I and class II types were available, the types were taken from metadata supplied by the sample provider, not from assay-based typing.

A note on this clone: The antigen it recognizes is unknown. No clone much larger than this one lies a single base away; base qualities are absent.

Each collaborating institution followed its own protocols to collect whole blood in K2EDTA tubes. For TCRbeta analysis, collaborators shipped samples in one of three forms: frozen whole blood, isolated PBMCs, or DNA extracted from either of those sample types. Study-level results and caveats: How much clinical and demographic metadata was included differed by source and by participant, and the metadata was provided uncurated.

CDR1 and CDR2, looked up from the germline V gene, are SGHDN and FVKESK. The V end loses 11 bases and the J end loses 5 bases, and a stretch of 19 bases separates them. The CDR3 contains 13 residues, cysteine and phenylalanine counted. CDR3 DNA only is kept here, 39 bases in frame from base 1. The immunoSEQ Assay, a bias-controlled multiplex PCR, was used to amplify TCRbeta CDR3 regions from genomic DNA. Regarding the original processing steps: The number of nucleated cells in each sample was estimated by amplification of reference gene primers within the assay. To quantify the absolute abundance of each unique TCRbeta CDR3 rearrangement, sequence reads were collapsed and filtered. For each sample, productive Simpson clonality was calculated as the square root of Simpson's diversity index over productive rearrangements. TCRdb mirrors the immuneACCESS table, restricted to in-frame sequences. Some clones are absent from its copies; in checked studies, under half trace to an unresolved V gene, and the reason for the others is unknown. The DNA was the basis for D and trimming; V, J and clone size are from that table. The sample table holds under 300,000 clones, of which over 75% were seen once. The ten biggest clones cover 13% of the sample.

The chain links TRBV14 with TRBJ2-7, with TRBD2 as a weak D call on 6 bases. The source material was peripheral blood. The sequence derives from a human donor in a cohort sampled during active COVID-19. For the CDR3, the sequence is CARPGLAGNEQYF. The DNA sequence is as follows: TGTGCCCGCCCCGGGCTCGCGGGGAACGAGCAGTACTTC.